This T cell receptor (beta chain) was identified during a study of T cells in narcolepsy. Assay used: immunoSEQ multiplex PCR; TCRdb lists only in-frame clones, some missing. The sample comprises around 20,000 clones, roughly nine tenths of which are singletons, and approximately 1% rests with the top ten. Germline loops: CDR1 PRHDT, CDR2 FYEKMQ (reference sequence). Trimming shortened V by 7 bases and J by 2 bases, and 15 bases separated the two germline ends. The CDR3 runs to 15 residues. Study conclusions and caveats: Reportedly, autoreactive clonotypes were serially detected in patients' blood but not controls'. Comparing one patient's CSF and blood CD4+ clonotypes highlighted HCRT- and TRIB2-specific autoreactive clonotypes.

Turning to this clone: Its antigen is not known.

The source is a human donor with narcolepsy. The genes are TRBV13 and TRBJ1-3, with D perhaps matching TRBD1 (6 bases). Sequenced: CD45RA- memory CD4+ T cells from PBMCs. The CDR3 reads CASIIQGNPGNTIYF. CDR3 bases: TGTGCCAGCATCATACAGGGTAATCCTGGAAACACCATATATTTT.